This T cell receptor beta chain was profiled in a study of cytomegalovirus exposure and HLA in healthy donors. Study details: A later analysis reported the same platform for the roughly 120 validation repertoires and the 666 first-cohort repertoires. General study results and limits: 164 TCR beta chains were listed as cytomegalovirus-associated.

The CDR3 spans 15 residues. Germline loops: CDR1 MNHEY, CDR2 SMNVEV (reference sequence). The V segment lost 6 bases and the J segment 0 bases; nucleotides outside the gene matches: 3. The protocol was immunoSEQ multiplex PCR, while the TCRdb copy is restricted to in-frame clones and leaves out a portion. The repertoire consists of more than 95,000 clones, with about 89% occurring once and the leading ten covering 1.5% to 2.5%. Turning to this clone: The antigen is not known.

The chain combines TRBV27 with TRBJ2-1; TRBD1 aligns across 9 bases. Sequencing input: PBMCs. The clonotype comes from a young woman in good health and CMV-seronegative. The CDR3 bases are TGTGCCAGCAGATTGACAGGGGGCTCCTACAATGAGCAGTTCTTC. This encodes CASRLTGGSYNEQFF.